This T cell receptor beta chain was sequenced in a study of T cells in Graves' hyperthyroidism and ophthalmopathy. The source material, RNA transcripts, was used to amplify TCR beta CDR3 regions. HTBI primers were used for first-round RT-PCR of the TCR CDR3. Using its own MiXCR run on the multiplex PCR reads, TCRdb lists one record per CDR3 protein. This table has 550,000 to 800,000 distinct CDR3 sequences, around 17% appearing once. The CDR3 totals 14 residues. V lost 7 bases, J lost 2 bases, and 14 bases lay in between. Germline CDR1 and CDR2: SNHLY and FYNNEI. The definition of stable Graves' hyperthyroidism was no ophthalmopathy progression within 18 months. Diagnostic decisions used clinical symptoms, serum thyroxine and TRAb, thyroid ultrasound and orbital computed tomography. Source material for PBMCs was about 11 ml fresh peripheral blood. This clonotype was counted many times.

The receptor comes from a man between 18 and 35 years old with Graves' hyperthyroidism. This chain links TRBV2 with TRBJ1-1, with TRBD1 as a possible D gene (6 bases). Sequencing was carried out using blood. The CDR3 region is CASTPQGLNTEAFF. The DNA of the CDR3 is TGTGCCAGCACCCCCCAGGGGCTAAACACTGAAGCTTTCTTT.